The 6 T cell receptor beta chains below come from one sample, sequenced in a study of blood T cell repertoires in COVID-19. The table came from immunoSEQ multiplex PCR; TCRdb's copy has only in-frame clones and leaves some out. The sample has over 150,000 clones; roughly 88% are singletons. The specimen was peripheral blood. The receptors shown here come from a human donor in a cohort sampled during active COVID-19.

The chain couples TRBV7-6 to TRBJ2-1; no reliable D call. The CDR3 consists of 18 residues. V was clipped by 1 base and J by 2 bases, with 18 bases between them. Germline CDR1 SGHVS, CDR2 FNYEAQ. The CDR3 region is CASSLGLAERLTYNEQFF. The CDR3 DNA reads TGTGCCAGCAGCTTAGGCTTGGCCGAAAGATTAACCTACAATGAGCAGTTCTTC.

In DNA, the CDR3 is TGTGCCAGCAGCCCGGAGCGGGCCAACGTCCTGACTTTC. Translated: CASSPERANVLTF. The genes are TRBV5-6 and TRBJ2-6; D is undetermined. CDR3 length: 13 residues. Trimming shortened V by 4 bases and J by 5 bases, and 7 bases separated the two germline ends. Germline CDR1 SGHDT, CDR2 YYEEEE.

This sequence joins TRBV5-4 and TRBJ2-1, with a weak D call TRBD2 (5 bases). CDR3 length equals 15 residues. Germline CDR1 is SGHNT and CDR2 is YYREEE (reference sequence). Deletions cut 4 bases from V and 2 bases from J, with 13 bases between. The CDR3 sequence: CASSPERLTYNEQFF. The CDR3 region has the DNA TGTGCCAGCAGCCCAGAGCGGCTCACCTACAATGAGCAGTTCTTC.

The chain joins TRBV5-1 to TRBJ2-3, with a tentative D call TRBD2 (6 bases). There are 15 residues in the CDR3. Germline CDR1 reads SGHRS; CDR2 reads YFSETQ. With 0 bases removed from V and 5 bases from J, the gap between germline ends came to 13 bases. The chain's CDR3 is CASSLVPPGEDTQYF. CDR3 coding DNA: TGCGCCAGCAGCTTGGTACCTCCGGGAGAAGATACGCAGTATTTT.

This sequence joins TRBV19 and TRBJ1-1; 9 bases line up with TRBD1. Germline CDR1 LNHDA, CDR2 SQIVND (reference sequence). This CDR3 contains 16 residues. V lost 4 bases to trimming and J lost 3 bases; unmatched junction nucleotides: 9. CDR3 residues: CASSNMDRGYHTEAFF. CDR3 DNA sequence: TGTGCCAGTAGTAATATGGACAGGGGCTATCACACTGAAGCTTTCTTT.

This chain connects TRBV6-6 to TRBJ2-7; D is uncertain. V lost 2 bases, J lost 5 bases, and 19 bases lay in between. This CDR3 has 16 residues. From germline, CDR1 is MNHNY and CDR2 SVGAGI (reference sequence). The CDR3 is CASSYEVIKALDEQYF. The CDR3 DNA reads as TGTGCCAGCAGTTACGAAGTGATCAAAGCTTTGGACGAGCAGTACTTC.